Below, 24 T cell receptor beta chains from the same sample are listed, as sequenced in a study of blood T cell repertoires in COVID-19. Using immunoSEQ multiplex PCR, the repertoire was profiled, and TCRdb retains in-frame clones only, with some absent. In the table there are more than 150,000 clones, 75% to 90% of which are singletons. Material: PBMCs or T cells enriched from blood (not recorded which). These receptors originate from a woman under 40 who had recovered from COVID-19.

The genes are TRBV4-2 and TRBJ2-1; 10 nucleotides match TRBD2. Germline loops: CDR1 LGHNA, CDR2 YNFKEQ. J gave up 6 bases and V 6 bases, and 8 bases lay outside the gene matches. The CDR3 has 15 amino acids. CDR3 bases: TGTGCCAGCAGAACCCTAGCGGGAGTTGGCAATGAGCAGTTCTTC. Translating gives CASRTLAGVGNEQFF.

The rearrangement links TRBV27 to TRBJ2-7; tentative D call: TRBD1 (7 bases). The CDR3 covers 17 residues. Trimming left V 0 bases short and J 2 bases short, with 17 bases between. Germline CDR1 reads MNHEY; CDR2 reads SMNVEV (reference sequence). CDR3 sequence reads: CASSLSSPGGPTYEQYF. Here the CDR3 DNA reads TGTGCCAGCAGTTTATCTTCTCCAGGGGGGCCCACCTACGAGCAGTACTTC.

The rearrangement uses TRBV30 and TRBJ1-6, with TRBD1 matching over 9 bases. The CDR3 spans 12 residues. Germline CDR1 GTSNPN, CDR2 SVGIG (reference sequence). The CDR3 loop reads CAYTGGNSPLHF. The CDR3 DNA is TGTGCTTACACAGGGGGCAATTCACCCCTCCACTTT.

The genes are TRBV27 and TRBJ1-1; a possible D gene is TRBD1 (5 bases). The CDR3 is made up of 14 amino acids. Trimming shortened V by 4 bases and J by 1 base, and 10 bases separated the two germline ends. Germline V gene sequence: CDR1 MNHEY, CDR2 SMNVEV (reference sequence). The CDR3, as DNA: TGTGCCAGCAGTTCCAGGGCCTCGAACACTGAAGCTTTCTTT. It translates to CASSSRASNTEAFF.

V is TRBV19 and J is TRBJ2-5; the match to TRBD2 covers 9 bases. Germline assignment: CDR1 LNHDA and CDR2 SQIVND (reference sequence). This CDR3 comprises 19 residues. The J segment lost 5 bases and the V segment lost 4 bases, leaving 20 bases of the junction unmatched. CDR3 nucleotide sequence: TGTGCCAGTAGTAGGAGGCGGGAGGGCCAGGTGACCCTTAGGGAGACCCAGTACTTC. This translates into CASSRRREGQVTLRETQYF.

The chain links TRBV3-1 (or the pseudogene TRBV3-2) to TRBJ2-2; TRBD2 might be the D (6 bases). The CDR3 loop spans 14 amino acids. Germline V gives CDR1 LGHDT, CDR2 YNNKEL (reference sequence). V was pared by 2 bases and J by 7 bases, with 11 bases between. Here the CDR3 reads CASSQSEGHGELFF. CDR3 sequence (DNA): TGTGCCAGCAGCCAATCGGAGGGTCACGGGGAGCTGTTTTTT.

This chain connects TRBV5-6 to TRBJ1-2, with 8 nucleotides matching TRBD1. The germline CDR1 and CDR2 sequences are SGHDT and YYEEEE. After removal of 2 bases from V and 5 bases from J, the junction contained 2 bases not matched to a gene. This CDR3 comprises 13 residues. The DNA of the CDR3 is TGTGCCAGCAGCTTTACAGGGGGATATGGCTACACCTTC. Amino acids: CASSFTGGYGYTF.

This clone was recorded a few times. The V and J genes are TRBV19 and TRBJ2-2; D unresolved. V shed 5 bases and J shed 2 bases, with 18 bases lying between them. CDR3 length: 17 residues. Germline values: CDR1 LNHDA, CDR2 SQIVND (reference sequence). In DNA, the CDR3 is TGTGCCAGTAGTCCCCGGCCGCGGTCCTTAAACACCGGGGAGCTGTTTTTT. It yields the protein CASSPRPRSLNTGELFF.

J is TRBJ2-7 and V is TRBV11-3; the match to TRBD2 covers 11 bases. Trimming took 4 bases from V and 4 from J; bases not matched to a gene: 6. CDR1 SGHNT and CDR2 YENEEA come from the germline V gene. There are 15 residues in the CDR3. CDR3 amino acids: CASSWQTSGIYEQYF. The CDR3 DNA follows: TGTGCCAGCAGCTGGCAGACTAGCGGGATATACGAGCAGTACTTC. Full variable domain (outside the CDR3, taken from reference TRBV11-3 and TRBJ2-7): EAGVVQSPRYKIIEKKQPVAFWCNPISGHNTLYWYLQNLGQGPELLIRYENEEAVDDSQLPKDRFSAERLKGVDSTLKIQPAELGDSAVYLCASSWQTSGIYEQYFGPGTRLTVT.

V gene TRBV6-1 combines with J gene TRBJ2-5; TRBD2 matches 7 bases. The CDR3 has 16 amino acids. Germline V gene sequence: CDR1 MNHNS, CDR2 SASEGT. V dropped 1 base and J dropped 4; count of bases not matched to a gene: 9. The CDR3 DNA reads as TGTGCCAGCAGTGAAGGGGGAGGGCCTCCTGGAGAGACCCAGTACTTC. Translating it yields CASSEGGGPPGETQYF.

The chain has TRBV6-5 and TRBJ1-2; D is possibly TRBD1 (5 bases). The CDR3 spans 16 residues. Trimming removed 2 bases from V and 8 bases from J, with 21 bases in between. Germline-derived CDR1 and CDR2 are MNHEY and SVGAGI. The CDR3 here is CASSYRGTGTGAGYTF. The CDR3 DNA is TGTGCCAGCAGTTACCGGGGGACCGGGACTGGGGCCGGCTACACCTTC.

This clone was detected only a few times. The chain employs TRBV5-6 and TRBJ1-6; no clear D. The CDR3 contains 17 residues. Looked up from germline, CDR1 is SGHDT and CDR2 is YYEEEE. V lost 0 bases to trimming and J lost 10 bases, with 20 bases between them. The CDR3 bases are TGTGCCAGCAGCTTGGATCGAGCAGGCCCTTGGGAGTCACCCCTCCACTTT. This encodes CASSLDRAGPWESPLHF.

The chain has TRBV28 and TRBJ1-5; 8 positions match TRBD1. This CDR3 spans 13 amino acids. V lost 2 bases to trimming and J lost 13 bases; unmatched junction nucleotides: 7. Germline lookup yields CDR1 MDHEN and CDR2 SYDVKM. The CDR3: CASSLIGTGGQHF. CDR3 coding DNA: TGTGCCAGCAGTTTAATAGGAACAGGGGGGCAGCATTTT.

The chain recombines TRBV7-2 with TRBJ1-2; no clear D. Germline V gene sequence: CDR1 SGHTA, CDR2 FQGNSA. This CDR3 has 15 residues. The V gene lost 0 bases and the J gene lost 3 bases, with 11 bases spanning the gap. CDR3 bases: TGTGCCAGCAGCTTAGCAACAGATTATTACTATGGCTACACCTTC. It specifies CASSLATDYYYGYTF.

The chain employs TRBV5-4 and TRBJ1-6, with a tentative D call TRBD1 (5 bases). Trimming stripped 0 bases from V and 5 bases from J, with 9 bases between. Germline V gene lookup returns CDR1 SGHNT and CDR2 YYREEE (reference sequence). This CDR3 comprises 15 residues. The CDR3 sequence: CASSLETANNSPLHF. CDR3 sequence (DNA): TGTGCCAGCAGCTTGGAGACAGCCAATAATTCACCCCTCCACTTT.

The CDR3 spells CASSGGNYYEQYF. CDR3 nucleotides: TGTGCCAGCAGTGGCGGGAATTACTACGAGCAGTACTTC. This chain connects TRBV11-3 to TRBJ2-7; D may be TRBD2 (6 bases). The CDR3 extends over 13 amino acids. CDR1 and CDR2 (germline): SGHNT, YENEEA. Trimming took 6 bases from V and 3 from J, leaving 12 bases between them.

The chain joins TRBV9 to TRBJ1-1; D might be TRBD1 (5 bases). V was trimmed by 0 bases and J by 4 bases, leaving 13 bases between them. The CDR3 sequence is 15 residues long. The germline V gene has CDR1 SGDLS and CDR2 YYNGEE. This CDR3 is CASSVVPGGATEAFF. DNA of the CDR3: TGTGCCAGCAGCGTAGTTCCAGGCGGGGCCACTGAAGCTTTCTTT.

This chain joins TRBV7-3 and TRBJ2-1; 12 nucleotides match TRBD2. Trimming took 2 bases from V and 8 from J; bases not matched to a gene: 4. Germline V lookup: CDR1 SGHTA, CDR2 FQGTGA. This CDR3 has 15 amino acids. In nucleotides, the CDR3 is TGTGCCAGCAGCTTATCTAGCGGGGGGGCTTATGAGCAGTTCTTC. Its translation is CASSLSSGGAYEQFF. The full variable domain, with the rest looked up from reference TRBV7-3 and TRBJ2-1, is GAGVSQTPSNKVTEKGKYVELRCDPISGHTALYWYRQSLGQGPEFLIYFQGTGAADDSGLPNDRFFAVRPEGSVSTLKIQRTERGDSAVYLCASSLSSGGAYEQFFGPGTRLTVL.

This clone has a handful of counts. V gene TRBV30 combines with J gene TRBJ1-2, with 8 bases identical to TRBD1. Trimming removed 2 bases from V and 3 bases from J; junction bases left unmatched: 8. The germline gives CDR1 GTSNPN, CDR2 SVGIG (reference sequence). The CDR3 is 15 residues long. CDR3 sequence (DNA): TGTGCCTGGAGTATCCCCAGGGGGCGTCACTATGGCTACACCTTC. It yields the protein CAWSIPRGRHYGYTF.

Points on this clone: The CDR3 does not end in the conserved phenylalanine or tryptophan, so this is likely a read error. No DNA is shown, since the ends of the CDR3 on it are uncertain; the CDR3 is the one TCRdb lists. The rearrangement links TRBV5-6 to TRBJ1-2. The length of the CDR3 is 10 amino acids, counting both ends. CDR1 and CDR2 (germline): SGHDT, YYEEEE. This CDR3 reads CASSPLTRPQ.

In DNA, the CDR3 is TGTGCCAGTAGTATTGGGACTCCTGAGAATTCACCCCTCCACTTT. Encoded protein: CASSIGTPENSPLHF. The rearrangement uses TRBV19 and TRBJ1-6; a possible D gene is TRBD1 (5 bases). From germline, CDR1 is LNHDA and CDR2 SQIVND (reference sequence). The CDR3 has 15 residues. V shed 3 bases and J shed 7 bases, with 13 bases lying between them. Variable domain in full (rest from reference TRBV19 and TRBJ1-6): DGGITQSPKYLFRKEGQNVTLSCEQNLNHDAMYWYRQDPGQGLRLIYYSQIVNDFQKGDIAEGYSVSREKKESFPLTVTSAQKNPTAFYLCASSIGTPENSPLHFGNGTRLTVT.

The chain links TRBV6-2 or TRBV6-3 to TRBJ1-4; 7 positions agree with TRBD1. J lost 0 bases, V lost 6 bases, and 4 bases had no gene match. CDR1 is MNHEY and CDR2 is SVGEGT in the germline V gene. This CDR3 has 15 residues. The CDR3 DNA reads TGTGCCAGCAGCACCCAGGGGGCAACTAATGAAAAACTGTTTTTT. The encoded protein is CASSTQGATNEKLFF.

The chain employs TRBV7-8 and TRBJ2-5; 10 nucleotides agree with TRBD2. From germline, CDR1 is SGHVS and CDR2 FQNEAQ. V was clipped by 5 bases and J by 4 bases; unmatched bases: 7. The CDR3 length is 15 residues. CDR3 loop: CASSLQRGGIETQYF. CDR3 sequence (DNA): TGTGCCAGCAGCCTGCAGCGGGGGGGCATAGAGACCCAGTACTTC.

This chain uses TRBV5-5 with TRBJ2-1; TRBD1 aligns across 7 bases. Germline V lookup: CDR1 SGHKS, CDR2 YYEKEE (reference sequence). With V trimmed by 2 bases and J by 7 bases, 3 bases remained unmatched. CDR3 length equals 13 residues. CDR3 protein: CASSFLQGNEQFF. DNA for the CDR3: TGTGCCAGCAGCTTTCTACAGGGGAATGAGCAGTTCTTC.